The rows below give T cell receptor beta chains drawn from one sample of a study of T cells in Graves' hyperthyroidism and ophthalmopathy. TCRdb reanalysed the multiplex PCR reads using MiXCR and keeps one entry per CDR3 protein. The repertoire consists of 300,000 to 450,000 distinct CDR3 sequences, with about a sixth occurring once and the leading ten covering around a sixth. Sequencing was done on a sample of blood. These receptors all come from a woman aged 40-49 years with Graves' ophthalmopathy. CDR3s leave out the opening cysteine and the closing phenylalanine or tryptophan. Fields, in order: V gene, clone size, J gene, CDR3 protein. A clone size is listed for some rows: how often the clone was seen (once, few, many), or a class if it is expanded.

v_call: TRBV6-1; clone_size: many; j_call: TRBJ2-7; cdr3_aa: ASSPLVGTGSYEQY
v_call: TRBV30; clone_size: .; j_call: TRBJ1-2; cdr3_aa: AWRQGYGYT
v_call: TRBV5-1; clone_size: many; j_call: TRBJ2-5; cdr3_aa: ASSVPSGQETQY
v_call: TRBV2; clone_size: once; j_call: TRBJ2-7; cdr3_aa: AGGDGLYEQY
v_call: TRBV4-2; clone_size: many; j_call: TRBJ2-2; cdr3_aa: ASSQDGDRGYTGELF
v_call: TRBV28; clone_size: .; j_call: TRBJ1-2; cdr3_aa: ASSPPGTATSSGYT
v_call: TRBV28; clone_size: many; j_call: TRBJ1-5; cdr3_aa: ASSFVLGWFRDKNSQPQH
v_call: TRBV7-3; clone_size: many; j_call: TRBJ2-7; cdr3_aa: ASSLKTGGPYEQY
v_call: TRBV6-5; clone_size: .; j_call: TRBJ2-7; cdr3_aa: ASSYYQGAGDSDEQY
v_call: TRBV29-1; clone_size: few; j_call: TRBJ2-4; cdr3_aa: IPPFQAKNIQY
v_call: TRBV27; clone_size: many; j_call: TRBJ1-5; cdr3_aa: ASPRGGNQPQH
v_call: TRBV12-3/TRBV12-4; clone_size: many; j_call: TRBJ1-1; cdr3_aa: ASSFGHRDTEAF
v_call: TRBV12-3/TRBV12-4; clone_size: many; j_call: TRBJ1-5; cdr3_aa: ASSSRRGYSNQPQH
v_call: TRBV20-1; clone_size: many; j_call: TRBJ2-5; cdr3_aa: SAALAEETQY
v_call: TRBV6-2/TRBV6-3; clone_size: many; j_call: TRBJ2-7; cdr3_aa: ASRDRRHYEQY
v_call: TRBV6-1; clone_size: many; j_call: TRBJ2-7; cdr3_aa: ASSELGVSYEQY
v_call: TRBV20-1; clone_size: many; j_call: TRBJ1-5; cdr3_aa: SARTGVNQPQH
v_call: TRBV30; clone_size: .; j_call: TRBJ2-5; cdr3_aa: AWSIQETQY
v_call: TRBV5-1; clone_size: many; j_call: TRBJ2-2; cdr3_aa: ASSERLAGGPGELF
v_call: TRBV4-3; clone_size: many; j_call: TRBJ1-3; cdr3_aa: ASSQDGGGSGNTIY
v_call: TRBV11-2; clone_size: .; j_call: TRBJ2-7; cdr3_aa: ASSLDTRHSYEQY
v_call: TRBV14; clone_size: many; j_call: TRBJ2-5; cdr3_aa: ASSQERGALGTQY
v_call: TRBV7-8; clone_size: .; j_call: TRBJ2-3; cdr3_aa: ASSLDFSSTDTQY
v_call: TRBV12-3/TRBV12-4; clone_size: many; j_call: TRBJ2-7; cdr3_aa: ASTGGQGGYEQY
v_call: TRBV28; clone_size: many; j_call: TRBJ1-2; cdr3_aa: ASSLQDTLGYT